This T cell receptor beta chain appears in the sequencing data of a study of blood T cell repertoires in COVID-19. Study-wide background: Nucleic acid was either cDNA or gDNA, and it came from T cells, B-cell-depleted T cells, or PBMCs.

The repertoire was sequenced with immunoSEQ multiplex PCR; TCRdb's copy has only in-frame clones and lacks some. The sample lists about 220,000 clones; about 88% were seen once. Clinical history reported by participants formed the basis on which cohorts were assigned. The recovered donors of Cohort 3 showed two negative PCRs, clearance, or symptom resolution. Unmatched junction bases numbered 3, after V lost 1 base and J lost 5 bases. CDR3 length equals 15 residues. In germline, CDR1 is SGHTA, CDR2 FQGNSA. The TCR was taken from a woman in her 30s who had recovered from COVID-19. The chain recombines TRBV7-2 with TRBJ2-3, with TRBD2 matching 10 bases. The material sequenced was PBMCs or T cells enriched from blood (not recorded which). CDR3 nucleotides: TGTGCCAGCAGCTTAGAAGCGGGGGGGATAGATACGCAGTATTTT. This gives the protein CASSLEAGGIDTQYF.